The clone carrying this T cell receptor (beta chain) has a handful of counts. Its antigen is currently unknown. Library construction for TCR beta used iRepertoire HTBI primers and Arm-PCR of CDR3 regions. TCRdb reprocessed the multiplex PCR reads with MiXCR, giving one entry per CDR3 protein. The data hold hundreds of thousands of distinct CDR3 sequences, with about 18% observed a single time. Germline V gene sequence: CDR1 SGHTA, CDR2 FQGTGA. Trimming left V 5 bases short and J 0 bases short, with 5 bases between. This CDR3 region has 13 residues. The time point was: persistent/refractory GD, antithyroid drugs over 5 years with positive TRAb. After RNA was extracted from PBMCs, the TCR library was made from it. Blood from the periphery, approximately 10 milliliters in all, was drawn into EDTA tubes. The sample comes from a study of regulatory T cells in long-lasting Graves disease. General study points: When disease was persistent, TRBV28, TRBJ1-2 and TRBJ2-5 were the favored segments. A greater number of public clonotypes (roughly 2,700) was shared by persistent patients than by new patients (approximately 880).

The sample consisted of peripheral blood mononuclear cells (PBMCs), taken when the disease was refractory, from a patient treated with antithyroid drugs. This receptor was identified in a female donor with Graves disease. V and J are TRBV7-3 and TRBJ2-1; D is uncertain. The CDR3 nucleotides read TGTGCCAGCAGCCAAAGCTCCTACAATGAGCAGTTCTTC. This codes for CASSQSSYNEQFF.